This TCR beta chain emerged from a study of intratumoral heterogeneity in liver cancer. Context from the whole study: Across the full roughly 15-patient cohort, most patients were male and the median age was 63 years. The study combined RNA-seq, DNA sequencing, TCR-seq and SNP array data from multiple regions of hepatocellular carcinoma specimens to study intratumor heterogeneity. A total of approximately 69 multiregional samples from approximately 15 HCC patients, consisting of 50 to 55 tumoral and 20 or so adjacent nontumoral regions, were included in the overall cohort.

The CDR3 spans 15 residues, from the cysteine through the phenylalanine. The CDR3 DNA has 45 bases and is translated from base 1. According to the germline V gene, CDR1 reads SGHRS and CDR2 reads YFSETQ. Trimming at the junction amounts to 0 bases on V and 4 bases on J, and the germline ends lie 12 bases apart. Samples labelled H came from distinct, geographically separated regions of the hepatocellular carcinoma nodule. Every patient had early-stage hepatocellular carcinoma and received no therapy prior to surgical resection. No macroscopic evidence of necrosis or hemorrhage was present in the sampled areas. TCR sequencing (ImmunoSeq) was performed on multiple regions from a couple of patients. Frozen tissue samples from resection were taken at least 1 cm away from one another. Genomic DNA was extracted from bulk tissue using the DNeasy blood and tissue kit. As concerns this clone: Its antigen has not been determined. No much larger clonotype is one base removed from it; base qualities were not supplied.

Paper-wide results and their limitations: A relatively low patient number and under-sampled tumor-infiltrating lymphocyte representation were acknowledged by the authors as limitations. In every sequenced patient, tumor region b showed significantly fewer unique T-cell clonal expansions than tumor region a. Within each sequenced patient, no significant difference in overall T cell clonality was found between tumor regions. According to the report, TCR sequencing confirmed the RNA-seq-based estimates of regional differences in tumor-infiltrating lymphocyte burden.

TCR beta chain CDR3 regions were sequenced from genomic DNA using the immunoSEQ assay. Rearranged VDJ segments were amplified with primers annealing to V and J segments. The authors' analysis ran thus. The ImmunoSeq Analyzer software was used to compute clonality and richness metrics. Clones with differential abundance between regions were identified with Fisher's exact test combined with a beta-binomial method for additional stringency. The source is immuneACCESS, and TCRdb retained only in-frame sequences with V and J called. Part of the clones is not carried over; for the studies checked, unresolved V genes explain less than half of this, and the remainder is unexplained. D and trimming were read from the DNA, whereas the V and J calls and clone size are those reported in that table. The sample table contains thousands of clones; only one count was recorded for around 60% of them. The ten largest account for approximately 13% of the sample.

The sequence joins TRBV5-1 to TRBJ2-3; D gene: possibly TRBD2, on 7 matching bases. The source was tumor tissue, collected before any cancer treatment. This TCR came from a man in his sixties or seventies with hepatocellular carcinoma. The DNA sequence follows: TGCGCCAGCAGCTTGGGGGCCGGGGGGCCAGATACGCAGTATTTT. It translates to CASSLGAGGPDTQYF.